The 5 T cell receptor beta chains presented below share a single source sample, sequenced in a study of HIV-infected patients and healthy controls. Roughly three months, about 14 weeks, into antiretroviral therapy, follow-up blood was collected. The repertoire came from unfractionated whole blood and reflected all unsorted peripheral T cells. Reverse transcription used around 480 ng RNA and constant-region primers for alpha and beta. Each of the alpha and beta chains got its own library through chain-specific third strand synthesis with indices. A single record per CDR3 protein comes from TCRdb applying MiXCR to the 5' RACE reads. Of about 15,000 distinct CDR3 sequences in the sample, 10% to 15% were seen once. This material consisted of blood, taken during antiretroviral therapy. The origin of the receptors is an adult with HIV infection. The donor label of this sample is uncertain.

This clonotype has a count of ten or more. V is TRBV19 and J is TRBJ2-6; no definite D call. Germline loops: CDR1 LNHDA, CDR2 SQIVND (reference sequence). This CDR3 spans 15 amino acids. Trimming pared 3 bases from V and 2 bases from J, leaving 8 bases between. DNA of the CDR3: TGTGCCAGTAGTATTGGAACCCCTGGGGCCAACGTCCTGACTTTC. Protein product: CASSIGTPGANVLTF. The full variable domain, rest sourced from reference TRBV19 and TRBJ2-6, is DGGITQSPKYLFRKEGQNVTLSCEQNLNHDAMYWYRQDPGQGLRLIYYSQIVNDFQKGDIAEGYSVSREKKESFPLTVTSAQKNPTAFYLCASSIGTPGANVLTFGAGSRLTVL.

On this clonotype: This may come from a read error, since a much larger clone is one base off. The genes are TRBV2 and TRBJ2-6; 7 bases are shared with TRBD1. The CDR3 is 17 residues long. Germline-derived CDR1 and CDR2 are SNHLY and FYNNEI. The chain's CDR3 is CSSSLWGRGTGANVLTF. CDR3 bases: TGTTCCAGCAGTCTCTGGGGCAGGGGGACTGGGGCCAACGTCCTGACTTTC.

CDR3 bases: TGTGCCAGCAGTCTCCCCGTGGGTAGCGGCGCACACGAGCAGTACTTC. Protein: CASSLPVGSGAHEQYF. This rearrangement joins TRBV28 to TRBJ2-7; tentative D call: TRBD2 (6 bases). Trimming removed 5 bases at V and 5 bases at J, with 22 bases between. Germline assignment: CDR1 MDHEN and CDR2 SYDVKM. CDR3 length: 16 residues.

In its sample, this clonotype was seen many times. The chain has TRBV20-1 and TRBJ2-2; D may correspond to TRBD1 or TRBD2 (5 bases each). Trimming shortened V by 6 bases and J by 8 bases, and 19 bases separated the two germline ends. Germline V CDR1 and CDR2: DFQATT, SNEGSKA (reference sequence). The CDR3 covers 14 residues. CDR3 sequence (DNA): TGCAGTGCAAACCCGACGGGACGCGCGGGGGAGCTGTTTTTT. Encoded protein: CSANPTGRAGELFF.

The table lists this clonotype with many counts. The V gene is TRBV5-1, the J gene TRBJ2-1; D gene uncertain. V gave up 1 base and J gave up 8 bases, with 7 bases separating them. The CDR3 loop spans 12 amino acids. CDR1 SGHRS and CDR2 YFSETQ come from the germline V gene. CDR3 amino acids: CASSLPGYEQFF. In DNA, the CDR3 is TGCGCCAGCAGCTTGCCTGGTTATGAGCAGTTCTTC.